The T cell receptor (beta chain) described here comes from a study of shared clonotypes between healthy human individuals. TCRdb's copy holds only in-frame clones and misses some; the assay was immunoSEQ multiplex PCR. The sample shows about 2.4 million clones, over 85% of them seen only once. This TCR came from a man between 18 and 29 years old in good health. The sample comprised naive CD4+ T cells sorted from blood. Subset: CD45RA+ positively selected.

The chain's CDR3 is CASSLAGTSADTQYF. For the CDR3, the DNA is TGTGCCAGCAGCTTAGCGGGGACTAGCGCGGATACGCAGTATTTT. V is TRBV7-2 and J is TRBJ2-3, with TRBD2 matching 10 bases. This CDR3 has 15 residues. The germline CDR1 and CDR2 sequences are SGHTA and FQGNSA. V lost 0 bases, J lost 6 bases, and 3 bases stayed unmatched.